This TCR beta chain was recorded in a study of cytomegalovirus exposure and HLA in healthy donors. Whereas donors were nominally healthy upon sampling, unrecorded immune exposures were probable. The germline V gene encodes CDR1 LGHNT and CDR2 FRNRAP. This CDR3 has 17 residues. V shed 1 base, J shed 4 bases, and the junction held 8 bases outside the gene matches. This clone was observed once. Primers for the PCR totalled 60 Vbeta and 13 Jbeta. Generated by immunoSEQ multiplex PCR, the TCRdb table keeps only in-frame clones and is missing some. The table lists 130,000 or so clones, approximately 82% of them singletons.

The TCR comes from a man younger than 30 in good health and CMV-seropositive. Source material: PBMCs. The chain has TRBV12-5 and TRBJ2-1; TRBD1 matches 9 bases. The CDR3 sequence is CASGLARLGQGYNEQFF. The CDR3 DNA follows: TGTGCTAGTGGTTTGGCACGCTTAGGACAGGGGTACAATGAGCAGTTCTTC.